This T cell receptor beta chain was recovered during a study of blood T cell repertoires in COVID-19. Between the trimmed V and J ends, which lost 0 bases and 0 bases, there was a span of 9 bases. The CDR3 sequence is 16 residues long. Germline CDR1 LGHNA, CDR2 YSLEER. The protocol was immunoSEQ multiplex PCR, while the TCRdb copy is restricted to in-frame clones and leaves out a portion. The data contain around 260,000 clones, under 90% of them seen just once; the ten biggest clones take up around 4.1%. The participants were between about 18 and 90 years old and came from 24 US areas. This receptor was identified in a young man with acute COVID-19. V usage is TRBV4-3 and J usage is TRBJ1-3; D may be TRBD1 (5 bases). Sequencing was carried out using PBMCs or T cells enriched from blood (not recorded which). In DNA, the CDR3 is TGCGCCAGCAGCCAAGATTCCAGGGCCTCTGGAAACACCATATATTTT. Amino acid sequence: CASSQDSRASGNTIYF.